These T cell receptor beta chains were read from a single sample in a study of regulatory T cells in long-lasting Graves disease. One entry per CDR3 protein results from TCRdb running MiXCR on the multiplex PCR reads. This sample has around 450,000 distinct CDR3 sequences, with approximately 16% found just once. The data also belong to a second study, concerning T cells in Graves' hyperthyroidism and ophthalmopathy.

Sequencing used peripheral blood mononuclear cells (PBMCs), obtained at new diagnosis, from a patient treated with antithyroid drugs. These receptor sequences come from a woman between 40 and 50 years old with Graves disease. CDR3s include the opening cysteine and the closing phenylalanine or tryptophan.

V gene: TRBV28
J gene: TRBJ2-3
CDR3 protein: CASSLRGPQYF

V gene: TRBV6-2/TRBV6-3
J gene: TRBJ2-3
CDR3 protein: CTSSYSPTGGTDTQYF

V gene: TRBV6-2/TRBV6-3
J gene: TRBJ2-1
CDR3 protein: CASSDPGLSDEQFF

V gene: TRBV28
J gene: TRBJ1-5
CDR3 protein: CASSLVGYSNQPQHF

V gene: TRBV4-3
J gene: TRBJ1-2
CDR3 protein: CASSQELQGAGNYGYTF

V gene: TRBV19
J gene: TRBJ1-1
CDR3 protein: CASRPYLDQTEAFF

V gene: TRBV20-1
J gene: TRBJ2-7
CDR3 protein: CSANHPGLPQVYEQYF

V gene: TRBV7-9
J gene: TRBJ2-3
CDR3 protein: CASWTGSLPDTQYF

V gene: TRBV10-3
J gene: TRBJ1-1
CDR3 protein: CAIRGGIATEAFF

V gene: TRBV2
J gene: TRBJ2-1
CDR3 protein: CASTWDGKQSSYNEQFF

V gene: TRBV5-5
J gene: TRBJ1-1
CDR3 protein: CASSFMWAQNTEAFF

V gene: TRBV20-1
J gene: TRBJ2-1
CDR3 protein: CSASSGLSSYNEQFF

V gene: TRBV29-1
J gene: TRBJ2-1
CDR3 protein: CSVGGLAGGNEQFF

V gene: TRBV7-6
J gene: TRBJ2-1
CDR3 protein: CASSFYREYYNEQFF

V gene: TRBV5-1
J gene: TRBJ1-2
CDR3 protein: CASSFGTGGNYGYTF

V gene: TRBV11-3
J gene: TRBJ2-2
CDR3 protein: CASSFSSTYTGELFF

V gene: TRBV6-2/TRBV6-3
J gene: TRBJ2-1
CDR3 protein: CASSYRAGPYNEQFF

V gene: TRBV19
J gene: TRBJ2-1
CDR3 protein: CASSLGQETPGDEQFF

V gene: TRBV5-6
J gene: TRBJ2-1
CDR3 protein: CASSLVLAGDGNEQFF

V gene: TRBV6-2/TRBV6-3
J gene: TRBJ2-2
CDR3 protein: CASRRSGSLNTGELFF

V gene: TRBV9
J gene: TRBJ2-2
CDR3 protein: CASSVGQSNTGELFF

V gene: TRBV12-3/TRBV12-4
J gene: TRBJ2-2
CDR3 protein: CASTGGAGNTGELFF

V gene: TRBV7-9
J gene: TRBJ1-5
CDR3 protein: CASSLVRGHQPQHF

V gene: TRBV12-3/TRBV12-4
J gene: TRBJ2-1
CDR3 protein: CASSLLLAYNEQFF

V gene: TRBV3-1
J gene: TRBJ2-3
CDR3 protein: CASSQAGLAGADTQYF

V gene: TRBV12-5
J gene: TRBJ2-7
CDR3 protein: CASGLGQTYEQYF

V gene: TRBV28
J gene: TRBJ1-2
CDR3 protein: CASSFDRAGGYTF

V gene: TRBV29-1
J gene: TRBJ2-1
CDR3 protein: CSAGTGVGEQFF

V gene: TRBV11-2
J gene: TRBJ1-1
CDR3 protein: CASSWDRGYTEAFF

V gene: TRBV6-1
J gene: TRBJ2-2
CDR3 protein: CASISPGTNTGELFF

V gene: TRBV28
J gene: TRBJ1-2
CDR3 protein: CASSLHYIRTGDYGYTF

V gene: TRBV11-2
J gene: TRBJ2-1
CDR3 protein: CASRSHRGRAYNEQFF

V gene: TRBV7-8
J gene: TRBJ2-7
CDR3 protein: CASSPEWGTDRYEQYF

V gene: TRBV10-3
J gene: TRBJ1-2
CDR3 protein: CAIGGRANYGYTF

V gene: TRBV29-1
J gene: TRBJ2-5
CDR3 protein: CSTQSGRGETQYF

V gene: TRBV20-1
J gene: TRBJ2-5
CDR3 protein: CSAREAGTPRETQYF

V gene: TRBV19
J gene: TRBJ1-2
CDR3 protein: CASLTGGDGYTF

V gene: TRBV18
J gene: TRBJ2-5
CDR3 protein: CASSPLPGQGYETQYF

V gene: TRBV11-3
J gene: TRBJ2-7
CDR3 protein: CASSLLGESPYEQYF

V gene: TRBV5-1
J gene: TRBJ2-1
CDR3 protein: CASSPRTSGQNNEQSF

V gene: TRBV25-1
J gene: TRBJ1-1
CDR3 protein: CASSGWTGENTEAFF

V gene: TRBV20-1
J gene: TRBJ2-7
CDR3 protein: CSARDGQTYEQYF

V gene: TRBV7-8
J gene: TRBJ1-4
CDR3 protein: CASSLTGSNEKLFF

V gene: TRBV3-1
J gene: TRBJ2-5
CDR3 protein: CASSQPQKWGGSGETQYF

V gene: TRBV30
J gene: TRBJ2-6
CDR3 protein: CAWRYRGGGANVLTF

V gene: TRBV4-1
J gene: TRBJ2-7
CDR3 protein: CASSQVWDTGHEQYF

V gene: TRBV12-3/TRBV12-4
J gene: TRBJ2-7
CDR3 protein: CASSSGGGGTYEQYF

V gene: TRBV18
J gene: TRBJ1-4
CDR3 protein: CASSLGDEELFF

V gene: TRBV6-1
J gene: TRBJ2-5
CDR3 protein: CASSGLYREQETQYF

V gene: TRBV6-5
J gene: TRBJ1-4
CDR3 protein: CASSYRHINEKLFF

V gene: TRBV3-1
J gene: TRBJ1-1
CDR3 protein: CASSQAGRNTEAFF

V gene: TRBV19
J gene: TRBJ2-1
CDR3 protein: CASSTDRGGGQFF

V gene: TRBV3-1
J gene: TRBJ1-3
CDR3 protein: CASSQGFRGFVTIYF

V gene: TRBV5-4
J gene: TRBJ2-1
CDR3 protein: CASSLQFEQFF

V gene: TRBV29-1
J gene: TRBJ2-3
CDR3 protein: CSVEKNLATDTQYF

V gene: TRBV9
J gene: TRBJ2-1
CDR3 protein: CASSVATTPIRSEQFF

V gene: TRBV12-3/TRBV12-4
J gene: TRBJ2-5
CDR3 protein: CASSSLNQETQYF

V gene: TRBV11-3
J gene: TRBJ2-1
CDR3 protein: CASSPIWGGQPNSNNYNEQFF

V gene: TRBV6-1
J gene: TRBJ1-4
CDR3 protein: CASSRGQAGDEKLFF

V gene: TRBV11-3
J gene: TRBJ2-3
CDR3 protein: CASSRGARLDTDTQYF